Sequencing of this T cell receptor beta chain was carried out in a study of post-analysis software for immune sequencing data. General observations from the study: Versus controls, multiple sclerosis patients showed significantly lower diversity (normalized Chao1). Comparison of patients with controls showed five TRBV segments more frequent in patients, TRBV5-6, TRBV5-1 and TRBV20-1 among them.

This CDR3 contains 16 residues. Between the trimmed V and J ends, which lost 0 bases and 0 bases, there was a span of 13 bases. Looked up from germline, CDR1 is SGHRS and CDR2 is YFSETQ. Presence of unique molecular identifiers characterized the TCR beta cDNA libraries. TCRdb re-derived calls from the PCR reads in MiXCR, one entry per CDR3 protein. The sample holds under 200,000 distinct CDR3 sequences, 35% to 40% seen once. This clonotype was seen many times. Its antigen remains unknown. This clonotype was obtained from a girl aged 5 to 17 with multiple sclerosis. This specimen consisted of blood, obtained after autologous hematopoietic stem cell transplantation. The chain recombines TRBV5-1 with TRBJ2-7, with D unclear. The CDR3: CASSLALQTSSYEQYF. The CDR3 DNA is TGCGCCAGCAGCTTGGCCTTGCAGACAAGCTCCTACGAGCAGTACTTC.